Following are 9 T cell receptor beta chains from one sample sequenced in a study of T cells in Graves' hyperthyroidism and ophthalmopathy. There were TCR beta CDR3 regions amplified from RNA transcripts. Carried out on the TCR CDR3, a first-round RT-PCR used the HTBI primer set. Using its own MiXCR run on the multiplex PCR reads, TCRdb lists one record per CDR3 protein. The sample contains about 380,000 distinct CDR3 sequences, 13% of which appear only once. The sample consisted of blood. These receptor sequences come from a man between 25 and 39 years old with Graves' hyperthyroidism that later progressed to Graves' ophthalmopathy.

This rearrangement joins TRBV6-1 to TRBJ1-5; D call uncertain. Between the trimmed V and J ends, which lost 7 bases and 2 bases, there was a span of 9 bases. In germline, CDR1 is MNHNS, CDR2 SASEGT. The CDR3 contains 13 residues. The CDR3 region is CASTQYGNQPQHF. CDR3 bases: TGTGCCAGCACACAGTATGGCAATCAGCCCCAGCATTTT.

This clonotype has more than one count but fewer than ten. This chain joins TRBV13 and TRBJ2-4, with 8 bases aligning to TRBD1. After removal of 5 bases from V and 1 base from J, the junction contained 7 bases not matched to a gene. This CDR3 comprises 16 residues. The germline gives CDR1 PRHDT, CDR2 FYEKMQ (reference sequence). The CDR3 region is CASSTPGGSAKNIQYF. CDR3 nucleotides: TGTGCCAGCAGCACACCAGGGGGCTCGGCCAAAAACATTCAGTACTTC.

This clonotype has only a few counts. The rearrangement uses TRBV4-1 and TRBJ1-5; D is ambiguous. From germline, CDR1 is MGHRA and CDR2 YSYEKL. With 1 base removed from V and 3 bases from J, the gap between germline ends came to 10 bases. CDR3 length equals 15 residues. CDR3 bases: TGCGCCAGCAGCCAAGGATTTACCCCCAATCAGCCCCAGCATTTT. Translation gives CASSQGFTPNQPQHF.

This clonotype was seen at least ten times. The CDR3 sequence: CASRPLAGGSAQYF. The CDR3 nucleotides are TGTGCCAGCAGACCACTAGCGGGGGGCTCTGCGCAGTATTTT. The V call is TRBV12-3 or TRBV12-4, the J call TRBJ2-3; TRBD2 agrees at 12 bases. The ends lost 6 bases at V and 10 bases at J; junction bases unmatched: 8. The CDR3 covers 14 residues.

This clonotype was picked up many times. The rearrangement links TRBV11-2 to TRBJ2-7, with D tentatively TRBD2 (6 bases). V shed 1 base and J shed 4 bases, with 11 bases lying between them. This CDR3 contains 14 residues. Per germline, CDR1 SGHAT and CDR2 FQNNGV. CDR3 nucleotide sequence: TGTGCCAGCAGCTTAGGAGGGACTCCATACGAGCAGTACTTC. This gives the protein CASSLGGTPYEQYF. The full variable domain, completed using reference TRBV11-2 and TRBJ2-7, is EAGVAQSPRYKIIEKRQSVAFWCNPISGHATLYWYQQILGQGPKLLIQFQNNGVVDDSQLPKDRFSAERLKGVDSTLKIQPAKLEDSAVYLCASSLGGTPYEQYFGPGTRLTVT.

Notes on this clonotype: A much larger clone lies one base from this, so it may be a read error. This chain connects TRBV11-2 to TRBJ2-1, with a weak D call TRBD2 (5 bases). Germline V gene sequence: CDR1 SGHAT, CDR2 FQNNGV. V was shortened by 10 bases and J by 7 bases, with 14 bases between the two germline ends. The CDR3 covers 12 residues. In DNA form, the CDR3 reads TGTGCCACAGGTCGGAGGTGGAATGAGCAGTTCTTC. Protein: CATGRRWNEQFF.

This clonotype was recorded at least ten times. CDR3 loop: CASSMGTGGDEQFF. Written as DNA, the CDR3 is TGTGCCAGCAGTATGGGGACAGGGGGCGATGAGCAGTTCTTC. The V call is TRBV6-1, the J call TRBJ2-1; 12 nucleotides align to TRBD1. Germline assignment: CDR1 MNHNS and CDR2 SASEGT. The CDR3 is 14 amino acids. The V and J ends lost 5 bases and 8 bases, in that order; junction bases with no gene match: 4.

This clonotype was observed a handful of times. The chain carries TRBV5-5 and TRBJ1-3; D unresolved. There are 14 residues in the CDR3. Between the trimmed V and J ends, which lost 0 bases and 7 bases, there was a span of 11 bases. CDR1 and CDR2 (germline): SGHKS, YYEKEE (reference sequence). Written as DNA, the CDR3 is TGTGCCAGCAGCTTGGCCCTAAAACCCAACACCATATATTTT. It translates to CASSLALKPNTIYF.

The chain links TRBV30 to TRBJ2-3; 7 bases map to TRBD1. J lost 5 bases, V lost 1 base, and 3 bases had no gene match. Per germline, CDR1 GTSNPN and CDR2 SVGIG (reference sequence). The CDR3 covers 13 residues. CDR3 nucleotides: TGTGCCTGGAGTGAGACAGGGATAGATACGCAGTATTTT. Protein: CAWSETGIDTQYF.